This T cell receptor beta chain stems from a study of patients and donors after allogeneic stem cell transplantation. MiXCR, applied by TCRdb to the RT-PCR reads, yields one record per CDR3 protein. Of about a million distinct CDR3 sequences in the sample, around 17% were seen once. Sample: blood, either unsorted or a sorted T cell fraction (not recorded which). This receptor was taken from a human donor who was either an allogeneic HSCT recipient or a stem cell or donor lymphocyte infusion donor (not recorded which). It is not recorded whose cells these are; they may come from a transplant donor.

CDR3 protein: CASSAWDGNTDTQYF. CDR3 nucleotides: TGTGCCAGCAGCGCGTGGGACGGGAACACAGATACGCAGTATTTT. This chain connects TRBV7-2 to TRBJ2-3; D may match TRBD1 or TRBD2 (5 bases each). This CDR3 is built from 15 residues. Trimming shortened V by 5 bases and J by 2 bases, and 14 bases separated the two germline ends. The V gene's germline CDR1 is SGHTA and CDR2 FQGNSA.